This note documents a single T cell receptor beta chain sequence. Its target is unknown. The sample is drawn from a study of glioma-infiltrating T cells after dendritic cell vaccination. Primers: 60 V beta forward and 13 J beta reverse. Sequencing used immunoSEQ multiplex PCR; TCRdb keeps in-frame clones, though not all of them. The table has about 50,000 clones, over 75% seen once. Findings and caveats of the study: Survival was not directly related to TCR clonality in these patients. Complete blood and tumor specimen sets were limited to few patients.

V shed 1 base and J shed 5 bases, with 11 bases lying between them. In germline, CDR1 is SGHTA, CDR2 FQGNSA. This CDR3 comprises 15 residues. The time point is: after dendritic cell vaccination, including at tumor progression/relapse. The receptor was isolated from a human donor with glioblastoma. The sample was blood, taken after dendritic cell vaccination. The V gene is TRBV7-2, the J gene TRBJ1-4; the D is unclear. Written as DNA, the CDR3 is TGTGCCAGCAGCTTAGGGTGGACGGGGAATGAAAAACTGTTTTTT. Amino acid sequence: CASSLGWTGNEKLFF.